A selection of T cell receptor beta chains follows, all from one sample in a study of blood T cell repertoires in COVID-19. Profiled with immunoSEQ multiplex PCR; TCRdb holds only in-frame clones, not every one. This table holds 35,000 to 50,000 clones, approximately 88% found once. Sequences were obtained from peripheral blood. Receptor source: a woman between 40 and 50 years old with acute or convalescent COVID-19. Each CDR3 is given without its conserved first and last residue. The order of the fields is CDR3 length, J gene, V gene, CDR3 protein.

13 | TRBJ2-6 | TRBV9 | ASSPGGLGANVLT
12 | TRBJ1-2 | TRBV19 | ASSIVEEYNGYT
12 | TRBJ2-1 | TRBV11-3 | ASSSGPSGGEQF
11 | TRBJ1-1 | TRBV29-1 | SVAGDVSTEAF
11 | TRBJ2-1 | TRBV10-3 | ATQRGLGNEQF
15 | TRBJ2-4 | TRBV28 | ASSLGLAGLAKNIQY
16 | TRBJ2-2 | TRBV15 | ATSEGQGGARDTGELF
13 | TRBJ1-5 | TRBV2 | ASSEAQVSNQPQH
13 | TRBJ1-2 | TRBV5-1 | ASSLAGDRDYGYT
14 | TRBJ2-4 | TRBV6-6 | ASALSGEGSKNIQY
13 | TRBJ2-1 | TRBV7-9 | ASSPTGGTYNEQF
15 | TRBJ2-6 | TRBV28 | ASSIAGAPSGANVLT
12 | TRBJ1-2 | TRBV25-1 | ASREQGLGYGYT
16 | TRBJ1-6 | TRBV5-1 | ASSQGQGRRHYNSPLH
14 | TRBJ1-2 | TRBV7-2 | ASRPGTGTFSYGYT
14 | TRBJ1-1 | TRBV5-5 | ASSPRSGDRNTEAF
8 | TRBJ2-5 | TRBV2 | ASRGKTQY
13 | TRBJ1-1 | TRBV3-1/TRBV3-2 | ASSQQGTANTEAF
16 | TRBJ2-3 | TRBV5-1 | ASSTSTSGSTSTDTQY
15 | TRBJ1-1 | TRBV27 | ASSSPTGGAGRTEAF
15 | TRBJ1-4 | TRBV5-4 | ASSPGRARPTNEKLF
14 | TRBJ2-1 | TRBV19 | ASSTVGLAGGNEQF
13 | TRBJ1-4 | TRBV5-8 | ASSDGAATNEKLF